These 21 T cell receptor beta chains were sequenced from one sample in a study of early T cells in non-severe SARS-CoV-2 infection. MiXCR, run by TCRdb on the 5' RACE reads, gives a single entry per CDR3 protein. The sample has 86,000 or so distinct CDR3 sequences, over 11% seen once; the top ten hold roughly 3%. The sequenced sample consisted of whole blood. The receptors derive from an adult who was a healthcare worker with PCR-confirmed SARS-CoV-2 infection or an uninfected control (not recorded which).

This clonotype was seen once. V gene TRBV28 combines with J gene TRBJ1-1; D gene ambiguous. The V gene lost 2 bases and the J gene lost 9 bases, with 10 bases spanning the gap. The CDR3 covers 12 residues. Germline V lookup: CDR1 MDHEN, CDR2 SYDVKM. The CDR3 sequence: CASSLDRLKAFF. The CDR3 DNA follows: TGTGCCAGCAGTTTAGATCGGCTCAAAGCTTTCTTT.

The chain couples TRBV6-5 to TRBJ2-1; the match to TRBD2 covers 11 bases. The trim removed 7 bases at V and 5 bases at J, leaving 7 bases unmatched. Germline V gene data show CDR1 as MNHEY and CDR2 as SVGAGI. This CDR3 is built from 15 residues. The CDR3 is CASTTGTSGNNEQFF. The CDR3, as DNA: TGTGCCAGCACAACAGGGACTAGCGGAAACAATGAGCAGTTCTTC.

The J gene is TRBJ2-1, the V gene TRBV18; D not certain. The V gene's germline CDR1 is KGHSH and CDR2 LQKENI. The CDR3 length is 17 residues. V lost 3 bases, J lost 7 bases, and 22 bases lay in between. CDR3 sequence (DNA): TGTGCCAGCTCACCTGTCGGTGAGAATCCGATTAGAAATGAGCAGTTCTTC. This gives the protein CASSPVGENPIRNEQFF.

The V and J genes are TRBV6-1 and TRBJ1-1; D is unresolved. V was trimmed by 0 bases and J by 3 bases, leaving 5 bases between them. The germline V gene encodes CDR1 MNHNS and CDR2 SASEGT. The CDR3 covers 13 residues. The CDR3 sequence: CASSEAYYTEAFF. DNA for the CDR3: TGTGCCAGCAGTGAAGCATACTACACTGAAGCTTTCTTT.

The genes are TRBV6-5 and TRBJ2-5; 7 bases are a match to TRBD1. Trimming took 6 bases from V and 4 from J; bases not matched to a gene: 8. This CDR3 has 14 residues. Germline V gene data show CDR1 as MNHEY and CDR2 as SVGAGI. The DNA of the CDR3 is TGTGCCAGCAGGACAGGGCTACCGGCAGAGACCCAGTACTTC. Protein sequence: CASRTGLPAETQYF.

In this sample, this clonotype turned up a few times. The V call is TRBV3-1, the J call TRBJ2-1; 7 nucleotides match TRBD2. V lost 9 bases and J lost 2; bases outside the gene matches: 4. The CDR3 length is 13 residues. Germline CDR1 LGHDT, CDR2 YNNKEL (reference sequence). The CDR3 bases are TGTGCCAGTAAGCGGGATCCCTACAATGAGCAGTTCTTC. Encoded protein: CASKRDPYNEQFF.

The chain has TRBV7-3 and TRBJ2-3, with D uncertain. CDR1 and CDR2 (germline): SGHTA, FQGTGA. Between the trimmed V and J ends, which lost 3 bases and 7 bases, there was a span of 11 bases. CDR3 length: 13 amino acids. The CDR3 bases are TGTGCCAGCAGCTTTTACATGACAAATACGCAGTATTTT. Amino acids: CASSFYMTNTQYF.

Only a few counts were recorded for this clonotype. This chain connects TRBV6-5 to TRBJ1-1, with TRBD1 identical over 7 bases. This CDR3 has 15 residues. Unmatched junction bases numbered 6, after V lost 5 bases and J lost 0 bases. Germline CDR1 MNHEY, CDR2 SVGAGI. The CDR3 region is CASSPTDRMNTEAFF. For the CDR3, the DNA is TGTGCCAGCAGTCCTACGGACAGGATGAACACTGAAGCTTTCTTT.

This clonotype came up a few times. CDR3 sequence reads: CASSTSGGASTDTQYF. Written as DNA, the CDR3 is TGTGCCAGCAGCACTAGCGGGGGAGCGAGCACAGATACGCAGTATTTT. This chain connects TRBV7-2 to TRBJ2-3; 11 bases align to TRBD2. Trimming at V came to 5 bases and at J to 0 bases, leaving 4 bases not matched to a gene. Germline CDR1 reads SGHTA; CDR2 reads FQGNSA. The CDR3 covers 16 residues. The full variable domain, rest sourced from reference TRBV7-2 and TRBJ2-3, is GAGVSQSPSNKVTEKGKDVELRCDPISGHTALYWYRQSLGQGLEFLIYFQGNSAPDKSGLPSDRFSAERTGGSVSTLTIQRTQQEDSAVYLCASSTSGGASTDTQYFGPGTRLTVL.

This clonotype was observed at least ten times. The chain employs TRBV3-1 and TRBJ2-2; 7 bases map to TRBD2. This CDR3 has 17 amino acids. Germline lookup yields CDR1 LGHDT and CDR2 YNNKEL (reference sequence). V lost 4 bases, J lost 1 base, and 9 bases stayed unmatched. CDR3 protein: CASSLTWVAGNTGELFF. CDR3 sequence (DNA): TGTGCCAGCAGCCTAACTTGGGTAGCGGGGAACACCGGGGAGCTGTTTTTT.

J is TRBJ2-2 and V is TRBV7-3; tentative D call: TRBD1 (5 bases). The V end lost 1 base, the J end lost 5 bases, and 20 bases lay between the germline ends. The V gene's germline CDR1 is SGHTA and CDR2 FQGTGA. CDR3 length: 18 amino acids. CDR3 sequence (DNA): TGTGCCAGCAGCTTAAAGGGGTGGACCGGCTTAGGAACCGGGGAGCTGTTTTTT. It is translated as CASSLKGWTGLGTGELFF.

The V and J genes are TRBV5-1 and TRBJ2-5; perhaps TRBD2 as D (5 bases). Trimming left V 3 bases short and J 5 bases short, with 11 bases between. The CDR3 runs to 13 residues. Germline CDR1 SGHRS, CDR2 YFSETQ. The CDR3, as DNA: TGCGCCAGCAGCTCGGACTGGGAGGAGACCCAGTACTTC. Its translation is CASSSDWEETQYF.

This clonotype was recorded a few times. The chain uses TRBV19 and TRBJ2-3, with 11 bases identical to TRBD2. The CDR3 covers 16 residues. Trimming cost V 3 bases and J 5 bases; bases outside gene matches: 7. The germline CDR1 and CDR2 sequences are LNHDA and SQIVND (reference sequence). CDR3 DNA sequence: TGTGCCAGTAGTATGAACTTAGCGGGAGGGCTAGATACGCAGTATTTT. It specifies CASSMNLAGGLDTQYF.

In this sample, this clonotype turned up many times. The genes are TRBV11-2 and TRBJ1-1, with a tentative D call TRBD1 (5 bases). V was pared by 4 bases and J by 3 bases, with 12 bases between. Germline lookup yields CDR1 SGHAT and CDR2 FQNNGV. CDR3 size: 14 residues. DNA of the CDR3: TGTGCCAGCAGCTCACTCGGGGGAGACACTGAAGCTTTCTTT. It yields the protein CASSSLGGDTEAFF.

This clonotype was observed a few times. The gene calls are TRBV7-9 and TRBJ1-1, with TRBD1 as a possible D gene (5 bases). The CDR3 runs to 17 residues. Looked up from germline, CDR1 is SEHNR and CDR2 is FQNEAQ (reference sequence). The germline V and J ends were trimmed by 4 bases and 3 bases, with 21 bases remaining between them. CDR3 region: CASSSKKKGAQYTEAFF. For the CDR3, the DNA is TGTGCCAGCAGCTCCAAGAAAAAAGGGGCGCAATACACTGAAGCTTTCTTT.

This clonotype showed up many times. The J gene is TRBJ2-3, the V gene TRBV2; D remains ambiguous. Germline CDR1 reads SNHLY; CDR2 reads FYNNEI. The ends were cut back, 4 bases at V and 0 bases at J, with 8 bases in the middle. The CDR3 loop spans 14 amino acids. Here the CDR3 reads CASSVELSTDTQYF. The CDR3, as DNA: TGTGCCAGCAGTGTTGAACTTAGCACAGATACGCAGTATTTT.

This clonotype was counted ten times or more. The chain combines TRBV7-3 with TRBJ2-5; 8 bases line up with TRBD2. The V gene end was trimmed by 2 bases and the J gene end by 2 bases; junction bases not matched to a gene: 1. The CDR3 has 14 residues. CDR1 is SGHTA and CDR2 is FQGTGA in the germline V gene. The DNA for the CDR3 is TGTGCCAGCAGCTTAGCGGGGGGACAAGAGACCCAGTACTTC. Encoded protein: CASSLAGGQETQYF.

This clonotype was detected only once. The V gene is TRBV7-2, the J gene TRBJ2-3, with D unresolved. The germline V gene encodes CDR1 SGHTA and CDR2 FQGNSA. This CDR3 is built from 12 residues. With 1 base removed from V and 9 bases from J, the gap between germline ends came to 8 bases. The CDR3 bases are TGTGCCAGCAGCTTAGAAGGCTTAACGCAGTATTTT. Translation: CASSLEGLTQYF.

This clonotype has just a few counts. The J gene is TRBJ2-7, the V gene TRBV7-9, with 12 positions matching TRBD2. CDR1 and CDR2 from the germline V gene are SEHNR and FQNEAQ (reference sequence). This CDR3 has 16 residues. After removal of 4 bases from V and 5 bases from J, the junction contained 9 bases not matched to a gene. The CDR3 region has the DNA TGTGCCAGCAGCTCATCGGCTAGCGGGAGGGCCCACGAGCAGTACTTC. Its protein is CASSSSASGRAHEQYF.

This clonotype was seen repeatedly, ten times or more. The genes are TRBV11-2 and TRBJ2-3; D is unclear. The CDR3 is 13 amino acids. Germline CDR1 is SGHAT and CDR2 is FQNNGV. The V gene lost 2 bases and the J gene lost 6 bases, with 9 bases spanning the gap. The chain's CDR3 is CASSLMGGDTQYF. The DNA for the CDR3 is TGTGCCAGCAGCTTAATGGGTGGGGATACGCAGTATTTT. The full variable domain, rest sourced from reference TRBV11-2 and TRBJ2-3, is EAGVAQSPRYKIIEKRQSVAFWCNPISGHATLYWYQQILGQGPKLLIQFQNNGVVDDSQLPKDRFSAERLKGVDSTLKIQPAKLEDSAVYLCASSLMGGDTQYFGPGTRLTVL.

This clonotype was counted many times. CDR3 DNA sequence: TGCAGCGTTGAAGAACCGGGGGGCGCCGAGAATGAGCAGTTCTTC. Translating gives CSVEEPGGAENEQFF. The V gene is TRBV29-1, the J gene TRBJ2-1; D is possibly TRBD2 (7 bases). The germline V gene has CDR1 SQVTM and CDR2 ANQGSEA. Trimming cost V 0 bases and J 7 bases, with 16 bases left between them. This CDR3 comprises 15 residues.